The 5 T cell receptor beta chains listed next were all sequenced from one sample in a study of shared clonotypes between healthy human individuals. Repertoires were generated with immunoSEQ multiplex PCR, while TCRdb's copy carries only in-frame clones and drops some. The sample has 650,000 to 750,000 clones, approximately 75% seen once. Sequenced material: memory CD4+ T cells sorted from blood. Subset denoted: CD45RA-negative fraction. All receptors come from a woman aged 25 to 39 in good health.

This clone was counted between two and nine times. This sequence joins TRBV6-5 and TRBJ1-2; a weak D match, TRBD1 (6 bases). The germline V gene has CDR1 MNHEY and CDR2 SVGAGI. CDR3 size: 16 residues. V lost 2 bases to trimming and J lost 2 bases, with 15 bases between them. The CDR3 bases are TGTGCCAGCAGTTACAGATCCGGGACAACGAACTATGGCTACACCTTC. Translation gives CASSYRSGTTNYGYTF.

DNA for the CDR3: TGCGCCAGCAGTGAGTCCGGGACCCCATTTTCCTACGAGCAGTACTTC. Residues: CASSESGTPFSYEQYF. The genes are TRBV10-1 and TRBJ2-7; TRBD1 or TRBD2 may be the D gene (5 bases each). Germline V gene lookup returns CDR1 WNHNN and CDR2 SYGVQD (reference sequence). V was trimmed by 0 bases and J by 1 base, leaving 13 bases between them. The CDR3 has 16 residues.

The chain links TRBV27 to TRBJ2-5; tentatively, D is TRBD2 (5 bases). CDR1 is MNHEY, CDR2 SMNVEV, per germline (reference sequence). Trimming removed 5 bases from V and 4 bases from J, with 14 bases in between. The CDR3 extends over 14 amino acids. CDR3 nucleotide sequence: TGTGCCAGCAGTCCGACTACGGTAGGAGAGACCCAGTACTTC. It encodes CASSPTTVGETQYF.

This clone was found once. The rearrangement links TRBV20-1 to TRBJ2-1; TRBD2 agrees at 9 bases. CDR3 size: 11 residues. CDR1 is DFQATT, CDR2 SNEGSKA, per germline (reference sequence). CDR3 nucleotide sequence: TGCACGACTAGCGGCTACAATGAGCAGTTCTTC. Its translation: CTTSGYNEQFF.

The CDR3 coding sequence is TGTGCCAGCAGCCGGGGGACGGTAAACTATGGCTACACCTTC. It translates to CASSRGTVNYGYTF. This chain connects TRBV7-9 to TRBJ1-2; tentative D call: TRBD1 (5 bases). V dropped 5 bases and J dropped 2 bases, with 12 bases sitting between them. Germline values: CDR1 SEHNR, CDR2 FQNEAQ (reference sequence). The CDR3 consists of 14 residues.